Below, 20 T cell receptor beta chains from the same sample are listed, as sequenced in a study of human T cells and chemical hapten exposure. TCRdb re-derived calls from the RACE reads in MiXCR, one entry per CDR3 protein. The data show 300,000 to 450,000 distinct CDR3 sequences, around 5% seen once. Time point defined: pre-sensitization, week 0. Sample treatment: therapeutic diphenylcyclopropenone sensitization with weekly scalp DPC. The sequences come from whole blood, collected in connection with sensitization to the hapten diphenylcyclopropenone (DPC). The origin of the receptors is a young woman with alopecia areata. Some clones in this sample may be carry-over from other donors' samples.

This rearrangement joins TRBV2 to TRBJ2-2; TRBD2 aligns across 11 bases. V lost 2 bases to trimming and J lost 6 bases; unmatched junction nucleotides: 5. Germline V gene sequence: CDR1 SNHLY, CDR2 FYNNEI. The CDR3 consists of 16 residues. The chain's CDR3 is CASSELAGGAAGELFF. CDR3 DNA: TGTGCCAGCAGTGAACTAGCGGGGGGAGCGGCCGGGGAGCTGTTTTTT.

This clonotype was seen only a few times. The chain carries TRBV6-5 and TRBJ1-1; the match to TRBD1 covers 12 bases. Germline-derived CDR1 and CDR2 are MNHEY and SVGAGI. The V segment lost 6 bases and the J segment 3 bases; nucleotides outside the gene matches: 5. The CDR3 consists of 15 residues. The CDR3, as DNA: TGTGCCAGCAGCCGGGACAGGGGGCGGGACACTGAAGCTTTCTTT. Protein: CASSRDRGRDTEAFF.

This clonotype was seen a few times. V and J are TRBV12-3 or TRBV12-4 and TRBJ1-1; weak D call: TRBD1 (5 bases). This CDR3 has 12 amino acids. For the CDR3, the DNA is TGTGCAGCGCGGGGCATGAACACTGAAGCTTTCTTT. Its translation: CAARGMNTEAFF.

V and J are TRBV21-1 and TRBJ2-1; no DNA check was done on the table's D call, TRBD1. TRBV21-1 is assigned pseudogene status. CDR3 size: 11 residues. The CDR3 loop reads CAGDRANEQFF. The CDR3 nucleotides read TGTGCCGGGGACAGGGCGAATGAGCAGTTCTTC.

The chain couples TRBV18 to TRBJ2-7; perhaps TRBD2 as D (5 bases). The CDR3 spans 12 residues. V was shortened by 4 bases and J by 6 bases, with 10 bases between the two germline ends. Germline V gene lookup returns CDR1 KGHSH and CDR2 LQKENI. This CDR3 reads CASSRARGEQYF. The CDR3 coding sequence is TGTGCCAGCTCACGGGCCCGGGGCGAGCAGTACTTC.

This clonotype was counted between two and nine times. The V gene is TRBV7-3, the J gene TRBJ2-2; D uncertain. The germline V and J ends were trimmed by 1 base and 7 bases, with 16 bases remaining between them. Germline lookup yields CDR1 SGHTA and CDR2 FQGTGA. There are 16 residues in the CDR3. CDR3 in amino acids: CASSLMATAGGGELFF. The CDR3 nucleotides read TGTGCCAGCAGCTTAATGGCAACAGCAGGTGGCGGGGAGCTGTTTTTT.

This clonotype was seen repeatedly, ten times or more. In DNA form, the CDR3 reads TGTGCCATCAGTGAGGAGGGGGCGGGTCAGCCCCAGCATTTT. Encoded protein: CAISEEGAGQPQHF. V and J are TRBV10-3 and TRBJ1-5; 7 bases are a match to TRBD1. This CDR3 comprises 14 residues. Looked up from germline, CDR1 is ENHRY and CDR2 is SYGVKD. The J segment lost 6 bases and the V segment lost 2 bases, leaving 4 bases of the junction unmatched.

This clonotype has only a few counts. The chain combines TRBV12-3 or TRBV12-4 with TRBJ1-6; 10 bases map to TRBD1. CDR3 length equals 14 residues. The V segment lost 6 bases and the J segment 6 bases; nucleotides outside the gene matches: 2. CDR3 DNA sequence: TGTGCCAGCAGGGGACAGGGGTTTAATTCACCCCTCCACTTT. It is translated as CASRGQGFNSPLHF.

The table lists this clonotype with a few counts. CDR3 nucleotides: TGTGCCAGCAGCGTAGATCCGGGCGTGAACACTGAAGCTTTCTTT. Residues: CASSVDPGVNTEAFF. The rearrangement uses TRBV9 and TRBJ1-1; D gene unclear. The CDR3 has 15 amino acids. Per the germline V gene, CDR1 is SGDLS and CDR2 is YYNGEE. With 0 bases removed from V and 0 bases from J, the gap between germline ends came to 9 bases.

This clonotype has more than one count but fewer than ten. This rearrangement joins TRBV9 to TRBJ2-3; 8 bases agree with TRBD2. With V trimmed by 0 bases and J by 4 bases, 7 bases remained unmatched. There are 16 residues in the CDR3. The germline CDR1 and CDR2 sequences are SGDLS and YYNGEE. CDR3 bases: TGTGCCAGCAGCGTAGGTTCTAGCGGGTCAGCAGATACGCAGTATTTT. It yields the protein CASSVGSSGSADTQYF.

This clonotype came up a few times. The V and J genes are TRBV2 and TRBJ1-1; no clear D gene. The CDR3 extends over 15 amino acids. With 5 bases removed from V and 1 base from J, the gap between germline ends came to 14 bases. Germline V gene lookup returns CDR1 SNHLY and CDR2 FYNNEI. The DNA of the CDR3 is TGTGCCAGCAGTCCCCGTCACACATCGAACACTGAAGCTTTCTTT. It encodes CASSPRHTSNTEAFF.

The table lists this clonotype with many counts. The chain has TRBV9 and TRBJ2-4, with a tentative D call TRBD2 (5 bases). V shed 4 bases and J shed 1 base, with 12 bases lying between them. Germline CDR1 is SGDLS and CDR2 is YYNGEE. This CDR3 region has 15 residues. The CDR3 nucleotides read TGTGCCAGCAGCCCGGGCGAGGGTGCCAAAAACATTCAGTACTTC. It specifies CASSPGEGAKNIQYF.

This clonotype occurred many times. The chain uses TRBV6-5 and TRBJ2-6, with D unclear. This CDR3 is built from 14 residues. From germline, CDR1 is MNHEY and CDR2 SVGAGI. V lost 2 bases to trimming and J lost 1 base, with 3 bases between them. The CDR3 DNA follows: TGTGCCAGCAGTTACCTTTCTGGGGCCAACGTCCTGACTTTC. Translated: CASSYLSGANVLTF.

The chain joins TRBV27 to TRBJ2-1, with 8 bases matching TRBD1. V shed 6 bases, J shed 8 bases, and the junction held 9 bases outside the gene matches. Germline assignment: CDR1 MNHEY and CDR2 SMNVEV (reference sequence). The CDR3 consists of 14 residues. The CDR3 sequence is CASRLGQGTDEQFF. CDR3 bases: TGTGCCAGCAGGCTCGGACAGGGTACCGATGAGCAGTTCTTC.

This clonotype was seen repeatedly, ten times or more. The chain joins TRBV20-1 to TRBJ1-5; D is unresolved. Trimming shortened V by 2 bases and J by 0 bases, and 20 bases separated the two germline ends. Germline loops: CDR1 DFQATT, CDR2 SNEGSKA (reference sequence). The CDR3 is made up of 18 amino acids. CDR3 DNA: TGCAGTGCTAGACCCATCCCGTTGTCGGGTAGTAGCAATCAGCCCCAGCATTTT. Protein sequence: CSARPIPLSGSSNQPQHF.

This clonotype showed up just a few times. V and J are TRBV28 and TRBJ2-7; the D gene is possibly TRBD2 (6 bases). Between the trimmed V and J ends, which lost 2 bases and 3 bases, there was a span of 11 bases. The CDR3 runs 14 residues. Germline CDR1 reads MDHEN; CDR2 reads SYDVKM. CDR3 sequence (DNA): TGTGCCAGCAGTTTAGTGGAGGGGATCTACGAGCAGTACTTC. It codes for CASSLVEGIYEQYF.

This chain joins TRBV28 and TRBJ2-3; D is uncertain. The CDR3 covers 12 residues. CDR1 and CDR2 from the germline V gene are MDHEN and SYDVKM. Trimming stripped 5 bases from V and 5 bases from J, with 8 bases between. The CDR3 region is CASSGLRDTQYF. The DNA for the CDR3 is TGTGCCAGCAGTGGTTTAAGAGATACGCAGTATTTT.

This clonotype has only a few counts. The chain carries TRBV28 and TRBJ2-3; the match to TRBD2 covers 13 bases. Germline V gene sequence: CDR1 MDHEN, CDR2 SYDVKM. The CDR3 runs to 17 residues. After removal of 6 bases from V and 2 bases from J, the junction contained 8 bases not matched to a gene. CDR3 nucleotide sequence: TGTGCCAGCAGGACGCCGGGACTAGCGGGGATCACAGATACGCAGTATTTT. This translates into CASRTPGLAGITDTQYF. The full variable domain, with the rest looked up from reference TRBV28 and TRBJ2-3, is DVKVTQSSRYLVKRTGEKVFLECVQDMDHENMFWYRQDPGLGLRLIYFSYDVKMKEKGDIPEGYSVSREKKERFSLILESASTNQTSMYLCASRTPGLAGITDTQYFGPGTRLTVL.

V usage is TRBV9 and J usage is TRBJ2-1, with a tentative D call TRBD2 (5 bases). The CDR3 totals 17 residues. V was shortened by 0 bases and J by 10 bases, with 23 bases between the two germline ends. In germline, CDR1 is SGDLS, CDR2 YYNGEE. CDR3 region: CASSVGVSGNSPEEQFF. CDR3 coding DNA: TGTGCCAGCAGCGTAGGGGTATCGGGGAACAGCCCAGAGGAGCAGTTCTTC.

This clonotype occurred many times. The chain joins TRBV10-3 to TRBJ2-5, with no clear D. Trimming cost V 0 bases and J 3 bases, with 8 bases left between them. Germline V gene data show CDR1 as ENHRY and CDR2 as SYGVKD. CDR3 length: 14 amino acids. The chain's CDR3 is CAISESRSEETQYF. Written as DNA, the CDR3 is TGTGCCATCAGTGAGTCCAGGTCAGAAGAGACCCAGTACTTC.